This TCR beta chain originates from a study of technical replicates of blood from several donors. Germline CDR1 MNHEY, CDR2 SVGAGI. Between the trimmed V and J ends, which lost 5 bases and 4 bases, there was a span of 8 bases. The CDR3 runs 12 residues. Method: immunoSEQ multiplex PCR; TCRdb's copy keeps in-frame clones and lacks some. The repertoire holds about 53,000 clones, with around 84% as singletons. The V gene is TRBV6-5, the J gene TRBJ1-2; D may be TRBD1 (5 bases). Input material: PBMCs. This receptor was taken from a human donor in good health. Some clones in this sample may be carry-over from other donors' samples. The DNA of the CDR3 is TGTGCCAGCAGTCAGGGTATCTATGGCTACACCTTC. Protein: CASSQGIYGYTF.